Detailed here is one T cell receptor (beta chain). In TCRdb, the RT-PCR reads were re-called with MiXCR into one record per CDR3 protein. The table includes 200,000 to 300,000 distinct CDR3 sequences, 12% detected once. There are 16 residues in the CDR3. CDR1 and CDR2 from the germline V gene are SEHNR and FQNEAQ (reference sequence). V was pared by 5 bases and J by 2 bases, with 10 bases of the junction left unmatched. The sample comes from a study of response to subunit inactivated influenza vaccine. The chain employs TRBV7-9 and TRBJ2-7, with 9 bases matching TRBD1. This receptor was identified in a man aged 45-60 years who received an inactivated influenza vaccine. The sample in question was non-naive T cells sorted from PBMCs, obtained roughly 15 days before vaccination. The CDR3 DNA reads TGTGCCAGCAGCATATCGTGGACAGGGGTAACCTACGAGCAGTACTTC. This translates into CASSISWTGVTYEQYF.